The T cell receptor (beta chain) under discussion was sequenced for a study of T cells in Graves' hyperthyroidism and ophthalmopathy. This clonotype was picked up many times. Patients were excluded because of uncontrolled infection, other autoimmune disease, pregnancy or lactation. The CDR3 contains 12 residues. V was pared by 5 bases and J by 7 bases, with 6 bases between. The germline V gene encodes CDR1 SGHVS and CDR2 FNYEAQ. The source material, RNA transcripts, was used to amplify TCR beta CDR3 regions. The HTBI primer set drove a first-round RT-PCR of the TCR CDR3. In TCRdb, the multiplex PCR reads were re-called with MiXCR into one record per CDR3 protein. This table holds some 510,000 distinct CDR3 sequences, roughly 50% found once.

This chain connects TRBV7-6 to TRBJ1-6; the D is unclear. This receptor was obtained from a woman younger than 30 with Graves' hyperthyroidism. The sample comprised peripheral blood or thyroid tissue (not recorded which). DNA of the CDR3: TGTGCCAGCAGCAGGGTAAATTCACCCCTCCACTTT. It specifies CASSRVNSPLHF.